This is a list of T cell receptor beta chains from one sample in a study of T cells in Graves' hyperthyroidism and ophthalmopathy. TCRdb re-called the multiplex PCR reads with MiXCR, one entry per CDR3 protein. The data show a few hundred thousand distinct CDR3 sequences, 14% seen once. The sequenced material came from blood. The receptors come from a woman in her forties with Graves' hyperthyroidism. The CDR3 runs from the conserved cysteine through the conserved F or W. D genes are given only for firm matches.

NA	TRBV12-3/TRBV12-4	CASSKNFNYGYTF
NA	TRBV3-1	CASSQGLDRRFSEQFF
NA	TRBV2	CASSEVNEQFF
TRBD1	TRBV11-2	CASSPTGGGNTIYF
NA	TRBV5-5	CASSLIPASTDTQYF
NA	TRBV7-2	CASSLVGSFDGETQYF
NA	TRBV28	CASSLEGPSSYNEQFF
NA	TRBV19	CASSKEAGDTGELFF
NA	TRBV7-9	CASGDSDRTEAFF
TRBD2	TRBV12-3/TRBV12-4	CASSFRRLAGATGELFF
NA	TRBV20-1	CSAPDLSEQFF
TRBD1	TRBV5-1	CASSTTGGLNEQFF
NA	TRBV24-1	CATSDLYGTEAFF
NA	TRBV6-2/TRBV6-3	CASSYAGGGNQPQHF
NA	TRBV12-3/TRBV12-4	CASSGGQGQPQHF
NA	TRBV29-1	CSVEGRATEAFF
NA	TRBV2	CASSVGGGSAEAFF
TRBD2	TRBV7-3	CASSLGPGLAGTDTQYF
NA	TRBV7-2	CASSSGPRGEQYF
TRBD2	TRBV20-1	CSARDGVAGGLYEQYF
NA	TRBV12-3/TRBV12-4	CASSPSRGRSGQETQYF
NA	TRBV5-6	CASSLQQEQYF
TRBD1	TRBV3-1	CASSPQGVISSGANVLTF
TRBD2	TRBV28	CASRKTGTSGRGELFF
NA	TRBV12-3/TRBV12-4	CASSHRQLNTGELFF
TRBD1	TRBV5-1	CASSLAPDREQGEAFF
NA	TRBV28	CASSSGTLRDEQFF
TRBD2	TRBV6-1	CASREGLAVPYEQYF
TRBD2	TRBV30	CAGRGKQGTDTQYF
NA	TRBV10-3	CAIRQRAVSTDTQYF
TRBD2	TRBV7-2	CASSFSGAFSYEQYF
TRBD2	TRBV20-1	CSARVETSKTYYEQYF
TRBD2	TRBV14	CASSQRPGLGIPREQFF
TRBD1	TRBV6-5	CASSSLPPTGSNQPQHF
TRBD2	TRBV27	CASSSGRNPYEQYF
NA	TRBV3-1	CASSQAGDYGYTF
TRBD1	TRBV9	CASSATVTITGGNGGYTF
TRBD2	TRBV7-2	CASSIIAGGNEQYF
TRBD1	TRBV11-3	CASSPGGTGANVLTF
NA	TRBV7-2	CASSLIGTLSYNEQFF
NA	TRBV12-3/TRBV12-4	CASSLAGGPPEQYF
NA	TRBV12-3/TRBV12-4	CASSLKSSNQPQHF
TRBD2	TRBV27	CASSLPGTSGRDGTDTQYF
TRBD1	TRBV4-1	CASSRGETGGYGYTF